The 31 T cell receptor beta chains below all came from one sample that was sequenced in a study of neurological immune-mediated disorders. MiXCR was run by TCRdb on the 5' RACE reads, yielding one entry per CDR3 protein. In the table there are fewer than 20,000 distinct CDR3 sequences, around 10% of which are singletons. Sequenced sample: CD8+ T cells from blood. These receptors were collected from a woman aged 50 to 65 in good health.

Ten or more counts support this clonotype. The V call is TRBV9, the J call TRBJ1-1; 7 bases agree with TRBD1. CDR1 and CDR2 from the germline V gene are SGDLS and YYNGEE. The CDR3 extends over 15 amino acids. V trimming: 4 bases; J trimming: 5 bases; junction bases outside the gene matches: 11. In DNA, the CDR3 is TGTGCCAGCAGCCCCATCTCAACAGGGGTTACTGAAGCTTTCTTT. Amino acids: CASSPISTGVTEAFF.

This clonotype has at least ten counts. This chain connects TRBV20-1 to TRBJ2-1; 9 bases align to TRBD2. Germline CDR1 is DFQATT and CDR2 is SNEGSKA (reference sequence). The CDR3 consists of 14 residues. J was trimmed by 5 bases and V by 5 bases; bases with no gene match: 7. Here the CDR3 reads CSAAQREDDNEQFF. CDR3 DNA sequence: TGCAGTGCTGCCCAGCGGGAGGACGACAATGAGCAGTTCTTC.

This clonotype was detected ten times or more. This chain joins TRBV4-1 and TRBJ1-1; 10 bases map to TRBD1. The V segment lost 2 bases and the J segment 1 base; nucleotides outside the gene matches: 10. The germline gives CDR1 MGHRA, CDR2 YSYEKL. The CDR3 extends over 18 amino acids. Written as DNA, the CDR3 is TGCGCCAGCAGCCAACGAAACCCCGGGACAGGGGCGAACACTGAAGCTTTCTTT. This encodes CASSQRNPGTGANTEAFF.

This clonotype was counted at least ten times. V usage is TRBV9 and J usage is TRBJ1-2, with D uncertain. V gave up 0 bases and J gave up 8 bases, with 20 bases separating them. This CDR3 contains 16 residues. CDR1 is SGDLS and CDR2 is YYNGEE in the germline V gene. The CDR3 region is CASSVADRYVPMGYTF. CDR3 DNA sequence: TGTGCCAGCAGCGTAGCTGATAGATACGTCCCTATGGGCTACACCTTC.

This clonotype was seen many times. The genes are TRBV24-1 and TRBJ2-7, with unresolved D. The germline V and J ends were trimmed by 9 bases and 2 bases, with 13 bases remaining between them. CDR1 KGHDR and CDR2 SFDVKD come from the germline V gene. This CDR3 region has 13 residues. For the CDR3, the DNA is TGTGCCACCGAAGATCAGGTCACCTACGAGCAGTACTTC. Its translation is CATEDQVTYEQYF.

This clonotype was picked up many times. The V gene is TRBV4-3, the J gene TRBJ2-7; D might be TRBD1 (5 bases). Germline V lookup: CDR1 LGHNA, CDR2 YSLEER. V lost 1 base, J lost 6 bases, and 16 bases lay in between. This CDR3 is built from 15 residues. The CDR3 nucleotides are TGCGCCAGCAGCCAAGCGGTAACAGGTAACGGCGAGCAGTACTTC. Translation: CASSQAVTGNGEQYF.

In its sample, this clonotype was seen many times. J is TRBJ1-5 and V is TRBV12-3 or TRBV12-4; TRBD1 matches 8 bases. Trimming removed 2 bases from V and 5 bases from J; junction bases left unmatched: 5. The CDR3 extends over 15 amino acids. The DNA for the CDR3 is TGTGCCAGCAGTTTAAGGGACAGGAGCTATCAGCCCCAGCATTTT. Its translation is CASSLRDRSYQPQHF.

This clonotype has a count of ten or more. The chain combines TRBV20-1 with TRBJ2-1; possibly TRBD2 for D (6 bases). CDR1 is DFQATT and CDR2 is SNEGSKA in the germline V gene (reference sequence). The V end lost 3 bases, the J end lost 4 bases, and 19 bases lay between the germline ends. CDR3 length equals 16 residues. In DNA form, the CDR3 reads TGCAGTGCTAGGGACCCCCGGGCGGGGTCTTACAATGAGCAGTTCTTC. Amino acids: CSARDPRAGSYNEQFF.

This clonotype was observed at least ten times. This chain uses TRBV10-2 with TRBJ2-3; the D is unclear. Germline V gives CDR1 WSHSY, CDR2 SAAADI. The V and J ends lost 8 bases and 1 base respectively, with 10 bases between them. This CDR3 comprises 13 residues. This CDR3 reads CASLPDGTDTQYF. In nucleotides, the CDR3 is TGCGCCAGCCTTCCGGATGGCACAGATACGCAGTATTTT.

This clonotype occurred many times. V usage is TRBV20-1 and J usage is TRBJ1-2; no clear D. CDR1 DFQATT and CDR2 SNEGSKA come from the germline V gene (reference sequence). Deletions cut 0 bases from V and 0 bases from J, with 11 bases between. The CDR3 loop spans 15 amino acids. CDR3 DNA: TGCAGTGCTAGAGATTTTTGGGCTTCTAACTATGGCTACACCTTC. Its protein product is CSARDFWASNYGYTF.

The rearrangement links TRBV20-1 to TRBJ2-3; the D is unclear. Trimming removed 0 bases at V and 4 bases at J, with 14 bases between. Germline V gives CDR1 DFQATT, CDR2 SNEGSKA (reference sequence). The CDR3 length is 15 residues. CDR3: CSARDYLGRSDTQYF. Written as DNA, the CDR3 is TGCAGTGCTAGAGATTACCTAGGACGTTCAGATACGCAGTATTTT.

Ten or more counts support this clonotype. The J gene is TRBJ2-7, the V gene TRBV20-1; D remains unclear. With 7 bases removed from V and 4 bases from J, the gap between germline ends came to 14 bases. This CDR3 comprises 12 residues. CDR1 is DFQATT and CDR2 is SNEGSKA in the germline V gene (reference sequence). The CDR3 region is CSVGPTPYEQYF. The CDR3 DNA follows: TGCAGTGTTGGACCAACTCCGTACGAGCAGTACTTC.

This clonotype was observed at least ten times. This chain uses TRBV6-5 with TRBJ2-5; tentative D call: TRBD2 (6 bases). The ends were cut back, 2 bases at V and 5 bases at J, with 12 bases in the middle. CDR1 and CDR2 (germline): MNHEY, SVGAGI. There are 14 residues in the CDR3. CDR3 residues: CASSYNGRDETQYF. The CDR3 DNA sequence: TGTGCCAGCAGTTACAACGGGAGAGATGAGACCCAGTACTTC.

This clonotype was seen more than once but under ten times. The junction shows a germline mismatch at one end, possibly a read error. The chain recombines TRBV5-1 with TRBJ2-1; possibly TRBD2 for D (7 bases). The CDR3 is 15 residues long. Germline V lookup: CDR1 SGHRS, CDR2 YFSETQ. As DNA, the CDR3 is TGCGCCAGCAGCTTGTCGAGGGGGGGGGCAGGTGAGCAGTTCTTT. Protein sequence: CASSLSRGGAGEQFF.

This clonotype was seen ten or more times. CDR3 DNA: TGCAGTGCTAGAGATTATGTTGAGCAGTACTTC. Protein product: CSARDYVEQYF. J is TRBJ2-7 and V is TRBV20-1; no reliable D call. Germline CDR1 and CDR2: DFQATT and SNEGSKA (reference sequence). The V end was cut by 0 bases, the J end by 7 bases, with 7 bases between. The CDR3 has 11 residues.

In this sample, this clonotype turned up a few times. The genes are TRBV7-9 and TRBJ2-1, with D tentatively TRBD2 (6 bases). V gave up 5 bases and J gave up 4 bases, with 18 bases separating them. Germline loops: CDR1 SEHNR, CDR2 FQNEAQ (reference sequence). The CDR3 has 16 residues. The CDR3: CASSPPFSSAYNEQFF. The CDR3 DNA reads as TGTGCCAGCAGCCCTCCCTTTTCTAGCGCATACAATGAGCAGTTCTTC.

This clonotype was counted ten times or more. Written as DNA, the CDR3 is TGTGCCAGCAGTCCTGGCAGGGGGACCGCTCCCCATCAGCCCCAGCATTTT. This sequence encodes CASSPGRGTAPHQPQHF. The gene calls are TRBV27 and TRBJ1-5; 7 nucleotides match TRBD1. The germline CDR1 and CDR2 sequences are MNHEY and SMNVEV (reference sequence). J gave up 5 bases and V 5 bases, and 15 bases lay outside the gene matches. The CDR3 contains 17 residues.

The chain employs TRBV2 and TRBJ2-5; the D gene is possibly TRBD2 (6 bases). CDR3 length equals 14 residues. In germline, CDR1 is SNHLY, CDR2 FYNNEI. V was trimmed by 6 bases and J by 3 bases, leaving 14 bases between them. The CDR3 DNA reads TGTGCCAGCAGGACGAATAGCGGTGAAGAGACCCAGTACTTC. Translation: CASRTNSGEETQYF.

The chain combines TRBV7-2 with TRBJ1-2; weak D call: TRBD1 (6 bases). The V end lost 3 bases, the J end lost 5 bases, and 22 bases lay between the germline ends. This CDR3 contains 17 residues. CDR1 is SGHTA and CDR2 is FQGNSA in the germline V gene. The CDR3: CASSFRDTDLIPYGYTF. CDR3 in DNA: TGTGCCAGCAGCTTCCGGGACACGGATCTCATCCCATATGGCTACACCTTC.

This clonotype counts as medium-sized. The J gene is TRBJ1-4, the V gene TRBV20-1, with TRBD1 matching 7 bases. Germline trimming cut 6 bases from V and 4 bases from J; bases unmatched to any gene: 8. Germline lookup yields CDR1 DFQATT and CDR2 SNEGSKA (reference sequence). This CDR3 comprises 14 residues. CDR3 sequence (DNA): TGCAGTGCCACGCACCGGGACAGTAATGAAAAACTGTTTTTT. It codes for CSATHRDSNEKLFF.

Note on this clonotype: Being one base from a much bigger clone, this may be a read error. The chain carries TRBV10-3 and TRBJ1-1; D is uncertain. The germline CDR1 and CDR2 sequences are ENHRY and SYGVKD. The CDR3 runs to 15 residues. The CDR3: CAINESHSMNTEAFF. CDR3 in DNA: TGTGCCATCAATGAGTCGCACAGCATGAACACTGAAGCTTTCTTT.

This clonotype was observed at least ten times. The V call is TRBV12-3 or TRBV12-4, the J call TRBJ2-2; D is perhaps TRBD2 (5 bases). CDR3 length equals 14 residues. V was clipped by 10 bases and J by 6 bases, with 18 bases between them. CDR3 in DNA: TGTGCCAACCAAGTAGGAGGCATGCCCGGGGAGCTGTTTTTT. Translation gives CANQVGGMPGELFF.

This clonotype was observed at least ten times. The chain carries TRBV29-1 and TRBJ2-3; 8 bases fit TRBD2. The CDR3 consists of 14 residues. The V gene's germline CDR1 is SQVTM and CDR2 ANQGSEA. V shed 6 bases and J 9 bases; nucleotides not matched to a gene: 14. The DNA of the CDR3 is TGCAGCGTAGCCGGGGGGGCCGCACAAGGAACGCAGTATTTT. Protein: CSVAGGAAQGTQYF.

This clonotype has a count of ten or more. This chain connects TRBV10-2 to TRBJ2-7; D gene unclear. CDR3 size: 13 residues. In germline, CDR1 is WSHSY, CDR2 SAAADI. V shed 3 bases and J shed 4 bases, with 10 bases lying between them. For the CDR3, the DNA is TGCGCCAGCAGTGACCTCATATTATACGAGCAGTACTTC. Translating it yields CASSDLILYEQYF.

This clonotype was recorded many times. The rearrangement uses TRBV2 and TRBJ2-7; 7 nucleotides match TRBD2. Germline CDR1 reads SNHLY; CDR2 reads FYNNEI. This CDR3 is 16 amino acids long. V gave up 7 bases and J gave up 3 bases; unmatched junction bases: 15. CDR3 protein: CASTANKGGRIYEQYF. The CDR3 bases are TGTGCCAGCACCGCCAATAAAGGCGGGAGAATCTACGAGCAGTACTTC. Based on the CDR3 plus reference TRBV2 and TRBJ2-7, the full variable domain is EPEVTQTPSHQVTQMGQEVILRCVPISNHLYFYWYRQILGQKVEFLVSFYNNEISEKSEIFDDQFSVERPDGSNFTLKIRSTKLEDSAMYFCASTANKGGRIYEQYFGPGTRLTVT.

Many counts were recorded for this clonotype. The rearrangement links TRBV6-6 to TRBJ2-3; tentatively, D is TRBD2 (6 bases). Germline V lookup: CDR1 MNHNY, CDR2 SVGAGI (reference sequence). The CDR3 sequence is 15 residues long. Trimming shortened V by 2 bases and J by 6 bases, and 15 bases separated the two germline ends. The CDR3 loop is CASSYVAGPRDTQYF. DNA of the CDR3: TGTGCCAGCAGTTACGTGGCGGGACCTAGGGATACGCAGTATTTT.

This clonotype has at least ten counts. The chain carries TRBV27 and TRBJ2-7; no reliable D call. The CDR3 spans 15 residues. Germline V CDR1 and CDR2: MNHEY, SMNVEV (reference sequence). V was shortened by 5 bases and J by 0 bases, with 14 bases between the two germline ends. The CDR3 sequence is CASSHPPGFSYEQYF. In nucleotides, the CDR3 is TGTGCCAGCAGTCACCCCCCCGGGTTCTCCTACGAGCAGTACTTC.

CDR3 sequence (DNA): TGTGCCAGCATGCATGGCACCGGGGAGCTGTTTTTT. This gives the protein CASMHGTGELFF. This chain links TRBV6-5 with TRBJ2-2; D call uncertain. The CDR3 extends over 12 amino acids. CDR1 is MNHEY and CDR2 is SVGAGI in the germline V gene. Deletions cut 7 bases from V and 4 bases from J, with 7 bases between.

This clonotype appeared many times. V is TRBV7-2 and J is TRBJ2-2; 8 bases align to TRBD2. The CDR3 loop spans 14 amino acids. V gave up 7 bases and J gave up 4 bases; unmatched junction bases: 5. Germline CDR1 reads SGHTA; CDR2 reads FQGNSA. The CDR3 is CASTGTRVTGELFF. The CDR3 nucleotides are TGTGCCAGCACCGGGACTAGAGTCACCGGGGAGCTGTTTTTT.

This clonotype showed up many times. The chain combines TRBV15 with TRBJ2-3; 7 bases line up with TRBD1. V was clipped by 3 bases and J by 2 bases; unmatched bases: 8. The CDR3 totals 16 residues. CDR1 LNHNV and CDR2 YYDKDF come from the germline V gene (reference sequence). The CDR3 here is CATSSRTGQHTDTQYF. The CDR3 DNA sequence: TGTGCCACCAGCAGCAGGACGGGACAGCACACAGATACGCAGTATTTT.

In its sample, this clonotype was seen many times. The chain links TRBV20-1 to TRBJ2-3, with D tentatively TRBD1 (6 bases). Germline V gene data show CDR1 as DFQATT and CDR2 as SNEGSKA (reference sequence). The CDR3 has 16 amino acids. Trimming removed 1 base at V and 3 bases at J, with 17 bases between. As DNA, the CDR3 is TGCAGTGCTAGAGTTACGCCGGGACAAATGACAGATACGCAGTATTTT. Residues: CSARVTPGQMTDTQYF.